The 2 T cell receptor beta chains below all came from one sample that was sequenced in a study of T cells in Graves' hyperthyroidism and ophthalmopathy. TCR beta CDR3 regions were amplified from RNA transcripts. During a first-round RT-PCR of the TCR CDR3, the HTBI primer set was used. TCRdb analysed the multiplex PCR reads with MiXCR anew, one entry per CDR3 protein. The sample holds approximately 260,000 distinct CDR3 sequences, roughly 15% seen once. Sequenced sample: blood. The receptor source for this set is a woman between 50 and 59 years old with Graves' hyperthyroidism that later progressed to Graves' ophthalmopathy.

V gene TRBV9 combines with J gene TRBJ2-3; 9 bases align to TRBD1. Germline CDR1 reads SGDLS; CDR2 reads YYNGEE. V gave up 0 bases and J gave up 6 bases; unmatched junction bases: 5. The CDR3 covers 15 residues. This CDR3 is CASSVATGQGDTQYF. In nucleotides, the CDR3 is TGTGCCAGCAGCGTAGCTACAGGACAGGGGGATACGCAGTATTTT. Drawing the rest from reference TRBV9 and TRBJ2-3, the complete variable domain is DSGVTQTPKHLITATGQRVTLRCSPRSGDLSVYWYQQSLDQGLQFLIQYYNGEERAKGNILERFSAQQFPDLHSELNLSSLELGDSALYFCASSVATGQGDTQYFGPGTRLTVL.

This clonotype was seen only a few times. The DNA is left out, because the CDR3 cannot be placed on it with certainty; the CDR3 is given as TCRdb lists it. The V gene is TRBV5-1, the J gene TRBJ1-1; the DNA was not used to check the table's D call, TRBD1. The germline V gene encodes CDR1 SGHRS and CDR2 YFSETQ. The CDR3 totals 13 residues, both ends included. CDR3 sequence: CASSFGGGAMDFF.